The rows below give T cell receptor beta chains drawn from one sample of a study of T-cell reconstitution after alpha-beta-depleted transplantation in children. TCRdb analysed the PCR reads with MiXCR anew, one entry per CDR3 protein. The repertoire holds nearly 250,000 distinct CDR3 sequences, with 6.5% to 9% as singletons. The source material was PBMCs, mostly from graft donor cells, sampled 180 days after TCRalphabeta/CD19-depleted stem cell transplant. The receptor source for this set is a male patient younger than 18 who had a stem cell transplant for acute lymphoblastic leukemia, so the T cells may come from the graft donor. Each CDR3 is given with its conserved first and last residue. The order of the fields is D gene, V gene, CDR3 length, clone size, J gene, CDR3 DNA, CDR3 protein. A D gene is named only where the DNA matches it firmly. Clone size is given for some rows only: seen once, a few or many times, or a class if the clone is expanded.

.	TRBV5-1	14	many	TRBJ1-1	TGCGCCAGCAGCTTGGACAGGGCGAACACTGAAGCTTTCTTT	CASSLDRANTEAFF
TRBD2	TRBV9	15	many	TRBJ2-7	TGTGCCAGCAGCGAAACCGGGACTAGCGCTTACGAGCAGTACTTC	CASSETGTSAYEQYF
.	TRBV11-2	15	many	TRBJ1-1	TGTGCCAGCAGCTTAGAGGGCCAGCTTTACACTGAAGCTTTCTTT	CASSLEGQLYTEAFF
.	TRBV25-1	17	many	TRBJ1-6	TGTGCCAGCAGTGCAGCTGGGATGGGGTCCTATAATTCACCCCTCCACTTT	CASSAAGMGSYNSPLHF
.	TRBV9	15	many	TRBJ2-5	TGTGCCAGCAGCGTAGCTCTGAGGACAGAAGAGACCCAGTACTTC	CASSVALRTEETQYF
.	TRBV7-3	13	many	TRBJ2-7	TGTGCCAGCAGCCTGGAGGACGGTTACGAGCAGTACTTC	CASSLEDGYEQYF
.	TRBV6-5	10	many	TRBJ2-7	TGTGCCAACGAGGGGGACGAGCAGTACTTC	CANEGDEQYF
.	TRBV15	14	many	TRBJ2-4	TGTGCCACCAGCAGAGGGACAGACAAAAACATTCAGTACTTC	CATSRGTDKNIQYF
.	TRBV7-6	16	.	TRBJ2-2	TGTGCCAGCACCCACTTTTCAGATTCAGGGCCCGGGGAGCTGTTTTTT	CASTHFSDSGPGELFF
.	TRBV28	14	many	TRBJ2-7	TGTGCCAGCAGCTCCCGGGCTATCACCTACGAGCAGTACTTC	CASSSRAITYEQYF
TRBD1	TRBV20-1	17	many	TRBJ2-7	TGCAGTGCTAGAGATCAAGGAGACAGGGGAATATCCTACGAGCAGTACTTC	CSARDQGDRGISYEQYF
.	TRBV6-2/TRBV6-3	17	many	TRBJ2-5	TGTGCCAGCAGTTACTCTGTGGGGGCCGGGGATGAAGAGACCCAGTACTTC	CASSYSVGAGDEETQYF
.	TRBV4-2	14	many	TRBJ2-1	TGTGCCAGCAGCCAAGTCCTGGACTGGGATGAGCAGTTCTTC	CASSQVLDWDEQFF
.	TRBV29-1	12	many	TRBJ1-2	TGCAGCGTTGGGAAGGGAGGCTATGGCTACACCTTC	CSVGKGGYGYTF
TRBD1	TRBV14	15	many	TRBJ1-6	TGTGCCAGCAGCGATGGACAGGGGAGAAATTCACCCCTCCACTTT	CASSDGQGRNSPLHF
.	TRBV19	15	many	TRBJ2-6	TGTGCCAGTAGTCGTACAGGGTGGGGGGCCAACGTCCTGACTTTC	CASSRTGWGANVLTF
TRBD2	TRBV5-1	14	many	TRBJ2-3	TGCGCCAGCAGGGTTAGCGGGAGTACAGATACGCAGTATTTT	CASRVSGSTDTQYF
TRBD1	TRBV12-3/TRBV12-4	18	many	TRBJ2-3	TGTGCCAGCAGTTCTTTTTCAGGGACAGGGGCAAGCACAGATACGCAGTATTTT	CASSSFSGTGASTDTQYF
.	TRBV4-3	16	many	TRBJ2-1	TGCGCCAGCAGCCAAGAGGCTGACTTTCCCTACAATGAGCAGTTCTTC	CASSQEADFPYNEQFF
.	TRBV20-1	17	few	TRBJ2-5	TGCAGTGCTAGAGGCCCTAATAGGCAGGGAGGAAAAGAGACCCAGTACTTC	CSARGPNRQGGKETQYF
.	TRBV20-1	13	many	TRBJ1-5	TGCAGTGCTTCGGGACAAGGCAATCAGCCCCAGCATTTT	CSASGQGNQPQHF
.	TRBV9	16	.	TRBJ2-2	TGTGCCAGCAGCGTACTGCAGGGACCGAACACCGGGGAGCTGTTTTTT	CASSVLQGPNTGELFF
.	TRBV7-2	15	.	TRBJ2-1	TGTGCCAGCAGCCCGGGACCACAGACTCACAATGAGCAGTTCTTC	CASSPGPQTHNEQFF
TRBD2	TRBV27	14	many	TRBJ2-7	TGTGCCAGCAGTTTATCTAGCGGGATTTACGAGCAGTACTTC	CASSLSSGIYEQYF
.	TRBV19	16	.	TRBJ2-7	TGTGCCAGTAGCCGAGGGGGGGGAGGCCACTCCTACGAGCAGTACTTC	CASSRGGGGHSYEQYF
TRBD1	TRBV29-1	12	.	TRBJ1-1	TGCAGCGGGGACAGGGGTAACGCTGAAGCTTTCTTT	CSGDRGNAEAFF
.	TRBV10-3	9	many	TRBJ2-7	TGTGCCACCCGACGTGTGCAGTACTTC	CATRRVQYF
.	TRBV12-5	12	many	TRBJ1-1	TGTGCTAGTGGTTTAGACAGCGGTGAAGCTTTCTTT	CASGLDSGEAFF
TRBD1	TRBV12-3/TRBV12-4	15	many	TRBJ2-1	TGTGCCAGCACCCCCGGGACAGGGCCCTACAATGAGCAGTTCTTC	CASTPGTGPYNEQFF
.	TRBV6-5	14	many	TRBJ2-5	TGTGCCAGCAGTTCGCCACAGGGGAGGGAGACCCAGTACTTC	CASSSPQGRETQYF
.	TRBV28	13	many	TRBJ2-7	TGTGCCAGCAGCCAACTCGTCTCCTACGAGCAGTACTTC	CASSQLVSYEQYF
.	TRBV5-1	14	many	TRBJ2-7	TGCGCCAGCTCACGACCCGAAGGATCCTACGAGCAGTACTTC	CASSRPEGSYEQYF
.	TRBV5-1	16	many	TRBJ2-5	TGCGCCAGCAGCTTAGGGGCGTCAGGGTCAGGGGAGACCCAGTACTTC	CASSLGASGSGETQYF
TRBD2	TRBV5-1	11	many	TRBJ2-5	TGCGCCTCCCGGGAGGAAGAGACCCAGTACTTC	CASREEETQYF
.	TRBV12-3/TRBV12-4	13	many	TRBJ2-5	TGTGCCAGCAGTTTAATGGCTTCGGAGACCCAGTACTTC	CASSLMASETQYF
TRBD1	TRBV11-2	16	many	TRBJ2-2	TGTGCCAGCAGCTTTCTCACAGGGGTGGGCACCGGGGAGCTGTTTTTT	CASSFLTGVGTGELFF
.	TRBV7-2	16	many	TRBJ1-1	TGTGCCAGCAGCTTAGAGGGACGGATCCCGAACACTGAAGCTTTCTTT	CASSLEGRIPNTEAFF
.	TRBV7-2	15	many	TRBJ1-5	TGTGCCAGCAGCTTAGTGGGACTTAGCAATCAGCCCCAGCATTTT	CASSLVGLSNQPQHF
TRBD1	TRBV5-5	16	many	TRBJ1-5	TGTGCCAGCAGCTGGGGAGGACAGGGGAGCAATCAGCCCCAGCATTTT	CASSWGGQGSNQPQHF
.	TRBV19	15	many	TRBJ2-1	TGTGCCACCGCCCCCGGGGGTCTAAGGAGGAATGAGCAGTTCTTC	CATAPGGLRRNEQFF
TRBD1	TRBV20-1	12	many	TRBJ1-2	TGCAGTCCAGCAGGGGGCACCTATGGCTACACCTTC	CSPAGGTYGYTF
TRBD2	TRBV6-2/TRBV6-3	15	.	TRBJ2-1	TGTGCCAGCATCGGGCGACTAGCGGAATACAATGAGCAGTTCTTC	CASIGRLAEYNEQFF
TRBD1	TRBV25-1	14	many	TRBJ2-7	TGTGCCAGCAGTCCCCCGGACAGGATATACGAGCAGTACTTC	CASSPPDRIYEQYF
.	TRBV7-8	17	.	TRBJ2-5	TGTGCCAGGAGCTTTGGGTTCCGGGGCTTGCCGCAAGAGACCCAGTACTTC	CARSFGFRGLPQETQYF
TRBD1	TRBV5-1	13	many	TRBJ2-7	TGCGCCAGTATGGGACAGGCATCCTACGAGCAGTACTTC	CASMGQASYEQYF
TRBD1	TRBV6-2/TRBV6-3	15	many	TRBJ2-1	TGTGCCAGCAGTTATGCCGGGACAGGTTACAATGAGCAGTTCTTC	CASSYAGTGYNEQFF
TRBD1	TRBV11-2	18	few	TRBJ2-2	TGTGCCAGCAGCCCTTTTCTCCGGGACAGGGTAAACACCGGGGAGCTGTTTTTT	CASSPFLRDRVNTGELFF
.	TRBV5-1	15	many	TRBJ1-6	TGCGCCAGCAGCTTGGACCAGGGGTATGGTTCACCCCTCCACTTT	CASSLDQGYGSPLHF
TRBD2	TRBV5-1	16	many	TRBJ2-7	TGCGCCAGCAGCTTGGCCCCTAGCGGGGGAACCTACGAGCAGTACTTC	CASSLAPSGGTYEQYF
.	TRBV27	13	.	TRBJ2-7	TGTGCCAGCAGCCAAAGGGGCCTAACTGAGCAGTACTTC	CASSQRGLTEQYF
.	TRBV20-1	13	many	TRBJ2-7	TGCAGTGCCAAGGGGGTAGTTTCCTACGAGCAGTACTTC	CSAKGVVSYEQYF
.	TRBV4-2	15	.	TRBJ2-5	TGTGCCAGCAGCCAAGAGGGAAATATAGGAGAGACCCAGTACTTC	CASSQEGNIGETQYF
TRBD2	TRBV7-2	14	many	TRBJ2-7	TGTGCCAGCAGCATCACTAGCGGGAGACACGAGCAGTACTTC	CASSITSGRHEQYF
.	TRBV12-3/TRBV12-4	14	few	TRBJ2-3	TGTGCCAGCAGTCCGCGACAGATCACAGATACGCAGTATTTT	CASSPRQITDTQYF
.	TRBV29-1	11	many	TRBJ1-1	TGCAGCGTTTCGGCAGTCACTGAAGCTTTCTTT	CSVSAVTEAFF
.	TRBV2	14	many	TRBJ2-7	TGTGCCAGCAGGGGGGGGACAGGCCCTCTGGAGCAGTACTTC	CASRGGTGPLEQYF
TRBD1	TRBV4-2	17	many	TRBJ2-3	TGTGCCAGCAGCCAAGATGGGTCCCGAGGGGGCCCAGATACGCAGTATTTT	CASSQDGSRGGPDTQYF
.	TRBV19	16	few	TRBJ2-7	TGTGCCAGTAGTCTTCAGACAGCTTTTACATCCTACGAGCAGTACTTC	CASSLQTAFTSYEQYF
.	TRBV25-1	14	many	TRBJ2-7	TGTGCCAGCAGCCACAGCGGCCCCCTCTACGAGCAGTACTTC	CASSHSGPLYEQYF